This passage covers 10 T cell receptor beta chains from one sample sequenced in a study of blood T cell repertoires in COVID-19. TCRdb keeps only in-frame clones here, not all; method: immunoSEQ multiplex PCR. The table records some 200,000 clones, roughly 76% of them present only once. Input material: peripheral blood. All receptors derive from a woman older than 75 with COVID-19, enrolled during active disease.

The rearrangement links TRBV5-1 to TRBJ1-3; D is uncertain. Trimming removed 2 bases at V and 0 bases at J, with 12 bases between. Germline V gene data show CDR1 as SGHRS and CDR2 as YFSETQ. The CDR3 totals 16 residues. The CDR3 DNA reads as TGCGCCAGCAGCTTCCAGCGGGCTTCCTCTGGAAACACCATATATTTT. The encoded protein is CASSFQRASSGNTIYF.

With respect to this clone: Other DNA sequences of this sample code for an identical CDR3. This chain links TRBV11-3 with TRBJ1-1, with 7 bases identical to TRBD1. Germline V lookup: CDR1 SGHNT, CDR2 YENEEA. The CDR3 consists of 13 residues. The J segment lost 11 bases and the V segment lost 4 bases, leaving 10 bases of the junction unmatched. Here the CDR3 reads CASSSSRQGEAFF. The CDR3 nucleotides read TGTGCCAGCAGCTCCAGTCGACAGGGTGAGGCTTTCTTT. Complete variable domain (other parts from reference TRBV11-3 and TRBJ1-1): EAGVVQSPRYKIIEKKQPVAFWCNPISGHNTLYWYLQNLGQGPELLIRYENEEAVDDSQLPKDRFSAERLKGVDSTLKIQPAELGDSAVYLCASSSSRQGEAFFGQGTRLTVV.

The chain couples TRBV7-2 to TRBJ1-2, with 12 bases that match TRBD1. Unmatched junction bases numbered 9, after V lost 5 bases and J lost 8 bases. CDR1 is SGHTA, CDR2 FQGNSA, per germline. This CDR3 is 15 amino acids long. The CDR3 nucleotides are TGTGCCAGCAGCATGGGACAGGGGGCAGGGGAAGGCTACACCTTC. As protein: CASSMGQGAGEGYTF.

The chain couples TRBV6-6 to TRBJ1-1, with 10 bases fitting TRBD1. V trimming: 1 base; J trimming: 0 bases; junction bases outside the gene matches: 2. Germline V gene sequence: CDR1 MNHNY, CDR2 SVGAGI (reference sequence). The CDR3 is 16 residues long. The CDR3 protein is CASSYWTGGMNTEAFF. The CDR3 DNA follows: TGTGCCAGCAGTTACTGGACAGGGGGGATGAACACTGAAGCTTTCTTT.

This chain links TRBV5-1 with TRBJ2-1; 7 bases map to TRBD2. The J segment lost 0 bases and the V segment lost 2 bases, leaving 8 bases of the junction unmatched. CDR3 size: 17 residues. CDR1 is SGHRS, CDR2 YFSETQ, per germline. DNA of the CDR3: TGCGCCAGCAGCTTTAGAGCGGGACCAAGCTCCTACAATGAGCAGTTCTTC. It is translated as CASSFRAGPSSYNEQFF.

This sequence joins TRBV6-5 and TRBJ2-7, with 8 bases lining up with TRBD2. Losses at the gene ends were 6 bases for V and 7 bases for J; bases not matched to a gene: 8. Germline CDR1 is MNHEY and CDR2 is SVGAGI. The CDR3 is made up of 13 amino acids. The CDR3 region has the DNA TGTGCCAGCAGCTCCCTAGCGGGTCGGGAGCAGTACTTC. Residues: CASSSLAGREQYF.

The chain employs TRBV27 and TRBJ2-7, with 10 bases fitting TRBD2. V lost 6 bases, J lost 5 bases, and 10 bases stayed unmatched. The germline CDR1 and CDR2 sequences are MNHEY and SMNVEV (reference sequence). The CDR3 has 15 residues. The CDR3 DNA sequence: TGTGCCAGCAGATGGGGCCTAGCGGGAGTCCACGAGCAGTACTTC. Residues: CASRWGLAGVHEQYF.

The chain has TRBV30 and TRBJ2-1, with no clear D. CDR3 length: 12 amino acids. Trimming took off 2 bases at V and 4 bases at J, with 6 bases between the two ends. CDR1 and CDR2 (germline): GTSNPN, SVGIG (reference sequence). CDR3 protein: CAWSPEYNEQFF. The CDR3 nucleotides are TGTGCCTGGAGTCCGGAGTACAATGAGCAGTTCTTC.

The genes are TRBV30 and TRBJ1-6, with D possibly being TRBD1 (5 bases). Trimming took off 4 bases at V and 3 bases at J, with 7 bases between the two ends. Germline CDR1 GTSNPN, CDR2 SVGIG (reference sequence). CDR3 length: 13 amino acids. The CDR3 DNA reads TGTGCCTGGAAGGGACTCTATAATTCACCCCTCCACTTT. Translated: CAWKGLYNSPLHF.

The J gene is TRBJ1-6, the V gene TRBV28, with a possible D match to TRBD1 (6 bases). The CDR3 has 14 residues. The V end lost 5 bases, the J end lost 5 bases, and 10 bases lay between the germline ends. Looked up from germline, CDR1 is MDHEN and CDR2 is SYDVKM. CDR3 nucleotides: TGTGCCAGCAGTCTAGGACAGAATAATTCACCCCTCCACTTT. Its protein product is CASSLGQNNSPLHF.